The entry below describes one T cell receptor (beta chain). The antigen remains undetermined. Time point described: persistent/refractory GD, antithyroid drugs over 5 years with positive TRAb. Extracted RNA from PBMCs served as the source of the TCR library. Sequencing libraries for TCR beta were prepared with iRepertoire HTBI primers and Arm-PCR of CDR3 regions. Under the authors' procedure: Identification of gene segments yielded approximately 62 TRBV and more than eleven TRBJ across samples. A single record per CDR3 protein comes from TCRdb applying MiXCR to the multiplex PCR reads. It is TCRdb's table, rather than the study itself, that gives the V and J calls and clone size. The data hold 600,000 to 800,000 distinct CDR3 sequences, with around 30% observed a single time. The data originate from a study of regulatory T cells in long-lasting Graves disease. As for the study in general: The definition of persistent Graves' disease was over 5 years of antithyroid drugs with positive TSH receptor antibodies.

CDR3 length: 14 amino acids. From germline, CDR1 is SQVTM and CDR2 ANQGSEA. V was trimmed by 4 bases and J by 0 bases, leaving 12 bases between them. Notes on the study in general: Shared public clonotypes totalled over 2,500 in persistent patients, compared with roughly 970 in new patients. Persistent disease was associated with favored TRBV28 usage and with favored use of TRBJ1-2 and TRBJ2-5.

J is TRBJ1-2 and V is TRBV29-1; D call uncertain. The source material was peripheral blood mononuclear cells (PBMCs), sampled when the disease was refractory, from a patient treated with antithyroid drugs. The sequence was collected from a female donor with Graves disease. The CDR3 sequence: CSVGTKGANYGYTF. DNA of the CDR3: TGCAGCGTTGGTACGAAGGGAGCTAACTATGGCTACACCTTC.